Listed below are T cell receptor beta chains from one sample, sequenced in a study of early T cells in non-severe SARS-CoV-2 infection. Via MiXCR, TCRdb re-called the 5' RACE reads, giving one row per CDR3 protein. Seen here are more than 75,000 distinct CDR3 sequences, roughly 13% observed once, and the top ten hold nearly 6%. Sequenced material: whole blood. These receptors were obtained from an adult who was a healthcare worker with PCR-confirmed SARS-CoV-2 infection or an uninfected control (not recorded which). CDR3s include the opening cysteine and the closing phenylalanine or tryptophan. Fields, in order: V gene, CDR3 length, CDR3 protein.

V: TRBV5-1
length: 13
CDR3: CASSLWGPDGYTF

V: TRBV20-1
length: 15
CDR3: CSARGTSGIPETQYF

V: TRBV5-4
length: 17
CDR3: CASSLRGAGGGRTEAFF

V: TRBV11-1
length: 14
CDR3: CASSPRDTKNIQYF

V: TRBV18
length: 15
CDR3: CASSPSPSGGHEQFF

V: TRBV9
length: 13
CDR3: CASSGAPGNTIYF

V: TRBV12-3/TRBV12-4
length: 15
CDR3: CASSLDRVTNEKLFF

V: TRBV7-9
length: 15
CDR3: CASSLGTGYDRPQHF

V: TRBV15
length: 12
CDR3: CATGDRDYGYTF

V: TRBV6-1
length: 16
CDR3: CASSFSTSGVGDTQYF

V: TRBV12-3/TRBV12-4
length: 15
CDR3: CASSLGDEFRTEAFF

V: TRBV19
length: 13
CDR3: CASSINRGDEQFF

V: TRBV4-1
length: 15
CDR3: CASSQVETNYNEQFF

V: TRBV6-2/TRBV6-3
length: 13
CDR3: CASSNTVNTEAFF

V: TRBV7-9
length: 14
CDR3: CASSLARGANGYTF

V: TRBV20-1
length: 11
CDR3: CSAFMNTEAFF

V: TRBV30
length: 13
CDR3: CAWSGGGNQPQHF